This T cell receptor beta chain was found in a study of human T cells and chemical hapten exposure (dated by TCRdb to 2020 to 2023). General notes on the study: For sensitization, 2% DPC in acetone was applied to an approximately 2 cm by approximately 2 cm area of upper inner arm skin. This study followed changes in the peripheral blood TCR repertoire in vivo during primary and secondary sensitization of alopecia patients to the hapten diphenylcyclopropenone (DPC). Blood samples were taken from patients before sensitization (week 0) and then at 2, 6 and about 24 weeks after DPC sensitization. Libraries were pooled for sequencing, and per-sample TCR yields varied mainly because of small differences in library volumes within the pool. The patient cohort, mostly female, included alopecia areata with under or over 50% scalp involvement, alopecia totalis and alopecia universalis. Weekly therapeutic DPC doses were additionally applied to the scalp of patients throughout the approximately 24-week study period. Blood for TCR sequencing was provided by twenty-nine alopecia patients at one to four time points (pre-sensitization, 2, 6 and 24 weeks). Patch tests used Finn chambers with 0.01% DPC on the upper back, scored after 6 days by International Contact Dermatitis Research Group standards.

The library was made by RACE. The sequencer listed for this sample is NextSeq 500. During library preparation, unique molecular identifiers were attached to individual cDNA molecules so that TCRs could be counted quantitatively and reproducibly. From each blood RNA sample, both TCR alpha and TCR beta chains were sequenced. Per the original workflow: The median number of TCRs per sample was some 100,000, ranging from 23,224 to 690,600. V, J and CDR3 annotation of the TCR reads was performed with the Decombinator software suite. Every sample was subsampled to the same number of TCRs (28,000) for the PS versus PT1 abundance plots. TCRs were defined as expanded if absent before sensitization and observed at least eight times at the 2-week time point. TCRdb ran its own pipeline on the public reads, namely fastp trimming at Q25 and MiXCR clone calling, and kept in-frame beta chains. Rows with one shared CDR3 protein collapse into an entry with the most common genes and DNA. The V and J calls, along with clone size, are taken from TCRdb and not from the paper's own processing. For this sample there are a few hundred thousand distinct CDR3 sequences; about 9.4% appear just once. Of the sample, 2% to 2.5% falls within the top ten clones.

The CDR3 goes from the cysteine to the phenylalanine over 16 residues. Of the read, only the CDR3 DNA is kept; its 48 bases are in frame from base 1. For this chain, trimming is 5 bases at the V end and 0 bases at the J end, and the number of junction bases without a gene match is 8. The germline V gene provides CDR1 MDHEN and CDR2 SYDVKM. The paper as a whole reports these results and caveats: Because all patients had alopecia, a presumed autoimmune disease, the immune response of the patients might differ from that of healthy individuals. DPC sensitization did not change the number of TCRs with a frequency above 1 in 1000, and there was no evidence of changes in global repertoire structure. The number of PT1 expanded TCRs positively correlated with patch test score, significant at thresholds 8, 16 and 32 but not 4. After repeated subsampling, changes were observed in the strength of the expansion versus patch-test correlation and in the threshold at which the correlation became significant. Significantly more large CDR3 similarity clusters were formed by expanded TCRs than by pre-sensitization or healthy control sets, consistent with antigen-driven responses.

Per the publication, the time point label means: pre-sensitization, week 0. The treatment or condition tag for this specimen amounts to: therapeutic diphenylcyclopropenone sensitization with weekly scalp DPC. At every patch-test visit, the blood draw took place before the patch test was put on. To be eligible, patients had to be aged 18 to 70, diagnosed with alopecia and judged suitable for DPC therapy, while pregnant patients were excluded. Total RNA was extracted from unfractionated whole blood collected in Tempus Blood RNA tubes. With regard to this clonotype: Its antigen remains undetermined. No much larger clone exists at a distance of one base, and base qualities are not known.

This material consisted of whole blood, taken in connection with sensitization to the hapten diphenylcyclopropenone (DPC). Recombination linked TRBV28 to TRBJ1-1; the junction holds 8 bases that match TRBD1. The sequence came from a middle-aged woman with alopecia areata. Some clones in this sample may be carry-over from other donors' samples. In nucleotide form, the sequence is TGTGCCAGCAGTAGGGAAGGGACAGGATTGAACACTGAAGCTTTCTTT. This gives the protein CASSREGTGLNTEAFF.